Shown below are 21 T cell receptor beta chains from a single sample sequenced in a study of cytomegalovirus exposure and HLA in healthy donors. PCR involved 60 Vbeta and 13 Jbeta primers. Assay used: immunoSEQ multiplex PCR; TCRdb lists only in-frame clones, some missing. This table holds 170,000 or so clones, under 85% found once. The material sequenced was PBMCs. All receptors come from a young man in good health and CMV-seronegative.

V is TRBV6-1 and J is TRBJ2-7; a weak D match, TRBD1 (7 bases). CDR1 is MNHNS, CDR2 SASEGT, per germline. V was cut by 4 bases and J by 1 base, with 14 bases left in between. The CDR3 runs to 15 residues. CDR3 sequence: CASSAWRGLSYEQYF. In DNA form, the CDR3 reads TGTGCCAGCAGTGCTTGGAGGGGGCTGTCCTACGAGCAGTACTTC.

V is TRBV5-6 and J is TRBJ2-7, with D uncertain. Trimming removed 5 bases from V and 4 bases from J, with 10 bases in between. Germline CDR1 is SGHDT and CDR2 is YYEEEE. The CDR3 runs 12 residues. The CDR3 loop is CASSLSVYEQYF. The CDR3 bases are TGTGCCAGCAGTTTGTCCGTATACGAGCAGTACTTC.

This clone was observed a few times. The gene calls are TRBV27 and TRBJ2-5; D unclear. The germline V gene encodes CDR1 MNHEY and CDR2 SMNVEV (reference sequence). Trimming took off 3 bases at V and 2 bases at J, with 7 bases between the two ends. CDR3 length: 13 amino acids. The CDR3 is CASSFGFQETQYF. In DNA form, the CDR3 reads TGTGCCAGCAGTTTCGGGTTTCAAGAGACCCAGTACTTC.

The chain joins TRBV27 to TRBJ2-7, with a tentative D call TRBD1 (6 bases). The V end lost 3 bases, the J end lost 4 bases, and 16 bases lay between the germline ends. The germline V gene has CDR1 MNHEY and CDR2 SMNVEV (reference sequence). CDR3 length: 15 residues. The CDR3 DNA reads as TGTGCCAGCAGTTTTGGGGGAAGAGGGACATACGAGCAGTACTTC. Its protein product is CASSFGGRGTYEQYF.

This rearrangement joins TRBV10-2 to TRBJ2-7, with 8 bases matching TRBD2. This CDR3 has 14 amino acids. The V and J ends lost 10 bases and 0 bases, in that order; junction bases with no gene match: 8. Looked up from germline, CDR1 is WSHSY and CDR2 is SAAADI. The CDR3 loop is CATCPGGSSYEQYF. CDR3 bases: TGCGCCACCTGCCCGGGGGGGAGCTCCTACGAGCAGTACTTC.

The chain has TRBV29-1 and TRBJ1-1, with D unresolved. There are 11 residues in the CDR3. V was pared by 2 bases and J by 6 bases, with 7 bases between. The germline gives CDR1 SQVTM, CDR2 ANQGSEA. This chain's CDR3 is CSVESVSEAFF. The CDR3 bases are TGCAGCGTTGAATCTGTCTCTGAAGCTTTCTTT.

The chain employs TRBV5-1 and TRBJ1-1, with 8 bases lining up with TRBD1. CDR1 and CDR2 (germline): SGHRS, YFSETQ. V gave up 7 bases and J gave up 1 base; unmatched junction bases: 6. CDR3 size: 14 residues. For the CDR3, the DNA is TGCGCCAGCGGGTCAGGGGGCCAGAACACTGAAGCTTTCTTT. Encoded protein: CASGSGGQNTEAFF.

The V gene is TRBV4-1, the J gene TRBJ2-7; possibly TRBD1 for D (6 bases). This CDR3 has 15 residues. The germline CDR1 and CDR2 sequences are MGHRA and YSYEKL. V was pared by 0 bases and J by 6 bases, with 15 bases between. CDR3 sequence: CASSQEPTGFSEQYF. The CDR3, as DNA: TGCGCCAGCAGCCAAGAGCCAACAGGGTTCAGCGAGCAGTACTTC.

There are a few counts of this clone. This chain links TRBV10-3 with TRBJ2-3, with a weak D call TRBD1 (8 bases). This CDR3 region has 15 residues. Trimming removed 5 bases from V and 2 bases from J, with 14 bases in between. Germline-derived CDR1 and CDR2 are ENHRY and SYGVKD. Here the CDR3 reads CAISRGGQVTDTQYF. The CDR3 nucleotides are TGTGCCATCAGTAGGGGGGGACAGGTCACAGATACGCAGTATTTT.

V is TRBV27 and J is TRBJ2-7; TRBD2 agrees at 10 bases. The CDR3 sequence is 14 residues long. The germline gives CDR1 MNHEY, CDR2 SMNVEV (reference sequence). Germline trimming cut 6 bases from V and 2 bases from J; bases unmatched to any gene: 4. The CDR3 protein is CASRSGLAAYEQYF. In nucleotides, the CDR3 is TGTGCCAGCAGATCTGGACTAGCGGCCTACGAGCAGTACTTC.

The V and J genes are TRBV11-3 and TRBJ1-3; 8 bases are shared with TRBD1. The CDR3 loop spans 15 amino acids. CDR1 and CDR2 (germline): SGHNT, YENEEA. The junction had 4 bases not matched to a gene; V was cut back by 5 bases and J by 1 base. The CDR3 DNA reads TGTGCCAGCAGCGTACAGGGGGGATCTGGAAACACCATATATTTT. It translates to CASSVQGGSGNTIYF.

This chain uses TRBV2 with TRBJ2-3, with D tentatively TRBD2 (5 bases). From germline, CDR1 is SNHLY and CDR2 FYNNEI. V gave up 3 bases and J gave up 1 base, with 20 bases separating them. The CDR3 is 18 residues long. The CDR3 reads CASSDKFLRSGRTDTQYF. In DNA, the CDR3 is TGTGCCAGCAGTGACAAATTTTTGAGGAGCGGACGCACAGATACGCAGTATTTT.

The rearrangement links TRBV6-1 to TRBJ1-1, with D maybe TRBD1 (6 bases). V was clipped by 1 base and J by 1 base, with 16 bases between them. The CDR3 extends over 17 amino acids. Looked up from germline, CDR1 is MNHNS and CDR2 is SASEGT. The CDR3 DNA reads as TGTGCCAGCAGTGAAGGGGCCAGGGGCAGGGGGAACACTGAAGCTTTCTTT. This translates into CASSEGARGRGNTEAFF.

This chain uses TRBV18 with TRBJ1-6; TRBD1 might be the D (5 bases). Germline CDR1 is KGHSH and CDR2 is LQKENI. V was clipped by 10 bases and J by 8 bases, with 15 bases between them. The CDR3 is 13 amino acids. The CDR3 DNA reads as TGTGCCACCCGCGCCGGGGGGGATTCACCCCTCCACTTT. It encodes CATRAGGDSPLHF.

The chain joins TRBV4-1 to TRBJ2-5; D might be TRBD1 (6 bases). Per the germline V gene, CDR1 is MGHRA and CDR2 is YSYEKL. V dropped 1 base and J dropped 3 bases, with 15 bases sitting between them. The CDR3 spans 16 residues. The CDR3, as DNA: TGCGCCAGCAGCCAAGTTGGGGTGGGGGCAAAAGAGACCCAGTACTTC. Translating it yields CASSQVGVGAKETQYF.

A single count supports this clone. The V gene is TRBV7-6, the J gene TRBJ2-7; the match to TRBD1 covers 7 bases. The J segment lost 0 bases and the V segment lost 3 bases, leaving 5 bases of the junction unmatched. CDR1 and CDR2 from the germline V gene are SGHVS and FNYEAQ. The CDR3 consists of 15 residues. CDR3 nucleotides: TGTGCCAGCAGCTTCGACAGGGAGCCCTCCTACGAGCAGTACTTC. It is translated as CASSFDREPSYEQYF.

V usage is TRBV9 and J usage is TRBJ1-1; 9 bases are shared with TRBD1. The V and J ends lost 3 bases and 4 bases, in that order; junction bases with no gene match: 16. CDR1 and CDR2 from the germline V gene are SGDLS and YYNGEE. This CDR3 is 18 amino acids long. CDR3 coding DNA: TGTGCCAGCAGCGGGCTAGTGGGAAGGACAGGGGAGAGCACTGAAGCTTTCTTT. This sequence encodes CASSGLVGRTGESTEAFF.

This chain joins TRBV7-9 and TRBJ2-4; weak D call: TRBD2 (6 bases). The V gene's germline CDR1 is SEHNR and CDR2 FQNEAQ (reference sequence). Trimming removed 3 bases from V and 0 bases from J, with 12 bases in between. This CDR3 is built from 16 residues. CDR3 amino acids: CASSLTRVVAKNIQYF. As DNA, the CDR3 is TGTGCCAGCAGCTTGACTAGAGTTGTAGCCAAAAACATTCAGTACTTC.

In the case of this clone: The junction shows a germline mismatch at one end, possibly a read error. This chain connects TRBV13 to TRBJ2-2, with D perhaps TRBD1 (5 bases). The CDR3 has 14 residues. Germline loops: CDR1 PRHDT, CDR2 FYEKMQ (reference sequence). This chain's CDR3 is CAGSLVQGTGELFF. CDR3 bases: TGTGCCGGCAGCTTAGTTCAGGGAACCGGGGAGCTGTTTTTT.

In this sample, this clone turned up once. The V and J genes are TRBV7-2 and TRBJ2-3, with D possibly being TRBD2 (5 bases). Germline loops: CDR1 SGHTA, CDR2 FQGNSA. The CDR3 runs 14 residues. The V gene lost 5 bases and the J gene lost 0 bases, with 9 bases spanning the gap. The CDR3 loop reads CASSKDSSTDTQYF. The CDR3 DNA follows: TGTGCCAGCAGCAAGGACTCTAGCACAGATACGCAGTATTTT.

This clone has just one count. The chain links TRBV6-5 to TRBJ1-4; D gene ambiguous. Germline V CDR1 and CDR2: MNHEY, SVGAGI. Trimming pared 0 bases from V and 3 bases from J, leaving 5 bases between. The CDR3 length is 14 residues. CDR3 in DNA: TGTGCCAGCAGTTACTCCGGGTCTAATGAAAAACTGTTTTTT. Amino acids: CASSYSGSNEKLFF.